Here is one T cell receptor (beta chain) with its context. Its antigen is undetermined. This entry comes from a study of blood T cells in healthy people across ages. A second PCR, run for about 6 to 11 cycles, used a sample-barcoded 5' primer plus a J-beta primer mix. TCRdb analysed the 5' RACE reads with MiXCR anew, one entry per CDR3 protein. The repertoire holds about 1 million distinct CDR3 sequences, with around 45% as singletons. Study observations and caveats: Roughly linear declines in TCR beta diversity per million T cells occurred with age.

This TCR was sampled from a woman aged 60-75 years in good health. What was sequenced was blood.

The CDR3 loop reads CAVDRGYEGYTF. CDR3 sequence (DNA): TGTGCCGTAGACAGGGGATATGAGGGCTACACCTTC. This chain connects TRBV10-3 to TRBJ1-2; 8 bases fit TRBD1. This CDR3 has 12 amino acids. The V segment lost 11 bases and the J segment 8 bases; nucleotides outside the gene matches: 10. CDR1 is ENHRY, CDR2 SYGVKD, per germline.